Sequencing of this T cell receptor (beta chain) was carried out in a study of OX40 agonist ivuxolimab in advanced cancers. Overall study context: Antecedent anti-PD-1, anti-PD-L1 or anti-CTLA-4 therapy was permissible, with 40% having received some. Points from the study as a whole: Expanded peripheral T cell antigen specificity was not determined. The study observed clonal expansion of CD4+ and CD8+ blood T cells by week 6 at 0.1 to 3.0 mg/kg.

Of note for this clone: The antigen is unknown.

CDR1 SEHNR and CDR2 FQNEAQ come from the germline V gene (reference sequence). CDR3 length: 11 amino acids. V lost 5 bases, J lost 7 bases, and 9 bases lay in between. Clones were sequenced by immunoSEQ multiplex PCR, and TCRdb holds only the in-frame ones, with some missing. This table has tens of thousands of clones, 80% to 90% appearing once. This chain links TRBV7-9 with TRBJ2-7; D unclear. The receptor comes from an adult with an advanced solid tumor such as melanoma, head and neck, liver or kidney cancer. The sample in question was CD4+ or CD8+ T cells sorted from blood, obtained in a trial of the OX40 agonist ivuxolimab. The CDR3 here is CASSQKQEQYF. For the CDR3, the DNA is TGTGCCAGCAGCCAGAAACAGGAGCAGTACTTC.